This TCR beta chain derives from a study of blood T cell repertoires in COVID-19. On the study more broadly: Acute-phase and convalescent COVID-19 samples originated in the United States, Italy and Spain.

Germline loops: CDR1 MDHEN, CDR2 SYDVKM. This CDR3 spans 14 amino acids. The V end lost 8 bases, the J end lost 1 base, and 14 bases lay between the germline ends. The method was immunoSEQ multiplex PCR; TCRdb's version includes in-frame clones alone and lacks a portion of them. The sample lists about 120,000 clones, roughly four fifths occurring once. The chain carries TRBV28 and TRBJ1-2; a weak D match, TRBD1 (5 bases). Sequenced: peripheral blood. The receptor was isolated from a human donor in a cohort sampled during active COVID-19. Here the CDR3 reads CASGGDGINYGYTF. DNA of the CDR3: TGTGCCAGCGGGGGGGACGGTATTAACTATGGCTACACCTTC.